A single sample gave rise to the 32 T cell receptor beta chains below, sequenced in a study of CD8 T cells in Susac syndrome. The RNA, roughly 0.45 to 1 ug, was put through reverse transcription using random hexamers. TCRdb ran MiXCR on the immunoSEQ multiplex PCR reads and lists one entry per CDR3 protein. The sample consists of just over 150,000 distinct CDR3 sequences, 95% of them appearing once. The sequenced material came from CD4+ T cells from PBMCs. The receptors stem from a human donor with Susac syndrome.

The chain couples TRBV7-9 to TRBJ2-3; D might be TRBD2 (7 bases). From germline, CDR1 is SEHNR and CDR2 FQNEAQ (reference sequence). Trimming pared 8 bases from V and 3 bases from J, leaving 15 bases between. This CDR3 comprises 14 residues. The CDR3, as DNA: TGTGCCAGCTGGAAACGGGGGGCAACAGATACGCAGTATTTT. Its protein is CASWKRGATDTQYF. Together with reference TRBV7-9 and TRBJ2-3, the CDR3 gives the full variable domain: DTGVSQNPRHKITKRGQNVTFRCDPISEHNRLYWYRQTLGQGPEFLTYFQNEAQLEKSRLLSDRFSAERPKGSFSTLEIQRTEQGDSAMYLCASWKRGATDTQYFGPGTRLTVL.

The J gene is TRBJ1-5, the V gene TRBV14; D gene ambiguous. In germline, CDR1 is SGHDN, CDR2 FVKESK. This CDR3 spans 15 amino acids. The V and J ends lost 7 bases and 3 bases respectively, with 16 bases between them. The CDR3 protein is CASIESGFDNQPQHF. The CDR3 region has the DNA TGTGCCAGCATCGAATCGGGATTCGACAATCAGCCCCAGCATTTT.

V is TRBV29-1 and J is TRBJ1-1; 9 nucleotides match TRBD1. The V gene's germline CDR1 is SQVTM and CDR2 ANQGSEA. The CDR3 loop spans 14 amino acids. The CDR3 DNA sequence: TGCTCCCACTCCGGGACAGGGTTGAACACTGAAGCTTTCTTT. Residues: CSHSGTGLNTEAFF. The whole variable domain, remainder taken from reference TRBV29-1 and TRBJ1-1, is SAVISQKPSRDICQRGTSLTIQCQVDSQVTMMFWYRQQPGQSLTLIATANQGSEATYESGFVIDKFPISRPNLTFSTLTVSNMSPEDSSIYLCSHSGTGLNTEAFFGQGTRLTVV.

The chain links TRBV6-5 to TRBJ2-6; no reliable D call. CDR1 and CDR2 from the germline V gene are MNHEY and SVGAGI. Trimming took off 10 bases at V and 2 bases at J, with 6 bases between the two ends. The CDR3 covers 12 residues. CDR3 bases: TGTGCCACCCAGGCTGGGGCCAACGTCCTGACTTTC. This gives the protein CATQAGANVLTF.

The J gene is TRBJ1-5, the V gene TRBV4-2; 9 bases align to TRBD1. V gave up 8 bases and J gave up 7 bases; unmatched junction bases: 9. This CDR3 has 14 residues. The germline CDR1 and CDR2 sequences are LGHNA and YNFKEQ. The CDR3, as DNA: TGTGCCAGCGGTACCGGGACAGGGACCCAGCCCCAGCATTTT. This translates into CASGTGTGTQPQHF.

The chain links TRBV20-1 to TRBJ1-4; D ambiguous. This CDR3 is built from 14 residues. V dropped 3 bases and J dropped 0 bases, with 8 bases sitting between them. The germline CDR1 and CDR2 sequences are DFQATT and SNEGSKA (reference sequence). CDR3: CSASPAATNEKLFF. As DNA, the CDR3 is TGCAGTGCTAGCCCAGCGGCAACTAATGAAAAACTGTTTTTT.

The chain joins TRBV6-5 to TRBJ1-2, with D hard to call. V was shortened by 2 bases and J by 1 base, with 5 bases between the two germline ends. The V gene's germline CDR1 is MNHEY and CDR2 SVGAGI. This CDR3 is built from 13 residues. The CDR3 spells CASSYRSNYGYTF. The CDR3 bases are TGTGCCAGCAGTTACAGGAGTAACTATGGCTACACCTTC.

This CDR3 reads CASTIGFRGASYEQYF. CDR3 DNA: TGTGCCAGCACCATCGGGTTCAGGGGTGCGTCGTACGAGCAGTACTTC. J is TRBJ2-7 and V is TRBV6-2 or TRBV6-3, with D possibly matching TRBD1 (6 bases). The CDR3 extends over 16 amino acids. V shed 7 bases and J shed 4 bases, with 23 bases lying between them. CDR1 is MNHEY, CDR2 SVGEGT, per germline.

The V call is TRBV3-1, the J call TRBJ2-1; 8 nucleotides agree with TRBD1. The CDR3 has 15 amino acids. CDR1 and CDR2 (germline): LGHDT, YNNKEL (reference sequence). Trimming took 4 bases from V and 5 from J; bases not matched to a gene: 7. CDR3 DNA sequence: TGTGCCAGCAGCCCATCCCGGACAGGGCACAATGAGCAGTTCTTC. It translates to CASSPSRTGHNEQFF.

The chain couples TRBV29-1 to TRBJ2-7; D possibly corresponds to TRBD1 (5 bases). V gave up 7 bases and J gave up 7 bases, with 17 bases separating them. There are 12 residues in the CDR3. CDR1 SQVTM and CDR2 ANQGSEA come from the germline V gene. In DNA, the CDR3 is TGCAGCGCAGAAGGCAGGGTGGGAGAGCAGTACTTC. Translation: CSAEGRVGEQYF.

The chain carries TRBV20-1 and TRBJ2-4; D uncertain. Trimming pared 0 bases from V and 7 bases from J, leaving 7 bases between. Germline V CDR1 and CDR2: DFQATT, SNEGSKA (reference sequence). CDR3 size: 12 residues. For the CDR3, the DNA is TGCAGTGCTAGAGATATAGGGAACATTCAGTACTTC. This sequence encodes CSARDIGNIQYF.

This rearrangement joins TRBV5-1 to TRBJ2-5, with TRBD1 matching over 7 bases. This CDR3 spans 13 amino acids. V was clipped by 7 bases and J by 3 bases; unmatched bases: 6. Germline V gene sequence: CDR1 SGHRS, CDR2 YFSETQ. In DNA, the CDR3 is TGCGCCAGCTCCGACAGGGCTGAAGAGACCCAGTACTTC. Residues: CASSDRAEETQYF.

J is TRBJ2-7 and V is TRBV12-3 or TRBV12-4; D assignment may be TRBD1 or TRBD2 (6 bases each). Trimming removed 8 bases from V and 5 bases from J, with 16 bases in between. CDR3 length: 13 residues. The CDR3 here is CASGFGGPNEQYF. The DNA of the CDR3 is TGTGCCAGCGGATTTGGGGGGCCCAACGAGCAGTACTTC.

The chain joins TRBV20-1 to TRBJ1-5; maybe TRBD1 (5 bases). Trimming stripped 3 bases from V and 6 bases from J, with 15 bases between. The CDR3 consists of 14 residues. Germline V gives CDR1 DFQATT, CDR2 SNEGSKA (reference sequence). The CDR3 nucleotides are TGCAGTGCTAGTGGGGCTAGGTTGGTTCAGCCCCAGCATTTT. Translation: CSASGARLVQPQHF.

This chain joins TRBV6-5 and TRBJ1-5; possible D gene TRBD1, 6 bases. CDR3 length equals 15 residues. Trimming removed 7 bases at V and 1 base at J, with 14 bases between. Germline CDR1 and CDR2: MNHEY and SVGAGI. The CDR3 loop is CASKTGGGSNQPQHF. In DNA form, the CDR3 reads TGTGCCAGCAAAACGGGAGGGGGAAGCAATCAGCCCCAGCATTTT.

This rearrangement joins TRBV12-3 or TRBV12-4 to TRBJ2-7; 9 positions match TRBD2. The CDR3 runs to 14 residues. The J segment lost 6 bases and the V segment lost 1 base, leaving 4 bases of the junction unmatched. The CDR3 coding sequence is TGTGCCAGCAGTTTAGTAGCGGGGGCCCGCGAGCAGTACTTC. Translated: CASSLVAGAREQYF.

The V and J genes are TRBV5-1 and TRBJ2-5; no clear D gene. Trimming took 0 bases from V and 4 from J, leaving 7 bases between them. Germline lookup yields CDR1 SGHRS and CDR2 YFSETQ. The CDR3 loop spans 13 amino acids. CDR3 nucleotides: TGCGCCAGCAGCTTGGGGTGGCCAGAGACCCAGTACTTC. This encodes CASSLGWPETQYF. The full variable domain, in which reference TRBV5-1 and TRBJ2-5 provide the parts outside the CDR3, is KAGVTQTPRYLIKTRGQQVTLSCSPISGHRSVSWYQQTPGQGLQFLFEYFSETQRNKGNFPGRFSGRQFSNSRSEMNVSTLELGDSALYLCASSLGWPETQYFGPGTRLLVL.

In this sample, this clonotype turned up once. CDR3 DNA: TGTGCCAGCAGCTTCCCCCCAGGGGACATGAACACTGAAGCTTTCTTT. This gives the protein CASSFPPGDMNTEAFF. The gene calls are TRBV5-6 and TRBJ1-1; a possible D gene is TRBD1 (6 bases). Trimming took 2 bases from V and 0 from J, leaving 14 bases between them. From germline, CDR1 is SGHDT and CDR2 YYEEEE. There are 16 residues in the CDR3.

V gene TRBV27 combines with J gene TRBJ2-5, with no clear D. Per the germline V gene, CDR1 is MNHEY and CDR2 is SMNVEV (reference sequence). The CDR3 runs 15 residues. V shed 11 bases and J shed 4 bases, with 23 bases lying between them. The CDR3 bases are TGTGCCCCCTCCAGAAGGGTACTTGTTCTAGAGACCCAGTACTTC. It is translated as CAPSRRVLVLETQYF.

This clonotype was observed a single time. The chain couples TRBV11-2 to TRBJ2-2, with TRBD1 matching over 8 bases. V lost 2 bases and J lost 6; bases outside the gene matches: 5. Germline V lookup: CDR1 SGHAT, CDR2 FQNNGV. CDR3 size: 15 residues. The CDR3 DNA is TGTGCCAGCAGCTTAACGCGACAGGGGTCCGGGGAGCTGTTTTTT. This codes for CASSLTRQGSGELFF.

The V call is TRBV4-3, the J call TRBJ2-1; D call uncertain. Germline CDR1 and CDR2: LGHNA and YSLEER. The V end was cut by 1 base, the J end by 7 bases, with 5 bases between. This CDR3 comprises 12 residues. Written as DNA, the CDR3 is TGCGCCAGCAGCCAAGCGGAGAATGAGCAGTTCTTC. It translates to CASSQAENEQFF.

CDR3 sequence (DNA): TGTGCCAGCAGCAGGGACCTCTACGAGCAGTACTTC. Encoded protein: CASSRDLYEQYF. The chain has TRBV7-8 and TRBJ2-7; the D gene could be TRBD1 or TRBD2 (5 bases each). Trimming cost V 5 bases and J 3 bases, with 8 bases left between them. There are 12 residues in the CDR3. Germline CDR1 reads SGHVS; CDR2 reads FQNEAQ.

This rearrangement joins TRBV20-1 to TRBJ1-6; 7 nucleotides agree with TRBD1. The CDR3 contains 16 residues. V lost 0 bases to trimming and J lost 7 bases; unmatched junction nucleotides: 9. Looked up from germline, CDR1 is DFQATT and CDR2 is SNEGSKA (reference sequence). The CDR3 protein is CSARDGSGGRNSPLHF. The CDR3 coding sequence is TGCAGTGCTAGAGATGGGTCAGGGGGGCGAAATTCACCCCTCCACTTT.

This clonotype appeared once. The chain carries TRBV18 and TRBJ1-1; D gene uncertain. The V end was cut by 3 bases, the J end by 1 base, with 12 bases between. This CDR3 has 15 residues. Germline loops: CDR1 KGHSH, CDR2 LQKENI. CDR3 sequence (DNA): TGTGCCAGCTCACCGGCGGGCGGGAGGAACACTGAAGCTTTCTTT. As protein: CASSPAGGRNTEAFF. The whole variable domain, filled in from reference TRBV18 and TRBJ1-1, reads NAGVMQNPRHLVRRRGQEARLRCSPMKGHSHVYWYRQLPEEGLKFMVYLQKENIIDESGMPKERFSAEFPKEGPSILRIQQVVRGDSAAYFCASSPAGGRNTEAFFGQGTRLTVV.

The chain joins TRBV12-3 or TRBV12-4 to TRBJ1-1, with D perhaps matching TRBD1 (5 bases). This CDR3 has 13 amino acids. Trimming took off 8 bases at V and 5 bases at J, with 15 bases between the two ends. The CDR3 region is CASSRAGRTEAFF. The CDR3 nucleotides are TGTGCCAGCTCCCGGGCGGGGCGAACTGAAGCTTTCTTT.

The V gene is TRBV13, the J gene TRBJ1-6; D gene unclear. Trimming took 4 bases from V and 3 from J, leaving 10 bases between them. Germline V lookup: CDR1 PRHDT, CDR2 FYEKMQ (reference sequence). The CDR3 is made up of 15 amino acids. DNA for the CDR3: TGTGCCAGCAGCTCCTCCCCCGACTATAATTCACCCCTCCACTTT. Its protein is CASSSSPDYNSPLHF.

The J gene is TRBJ2-7, the V gene TRBV29-1, with a weak D call TRBD1 (6 bases). The germline V and J ends were trimmed by 6 bases and 2 bases, with 14 bases remaining between them. Per the germline V gene, CDR1 is SQVTM and CDR2 is ANQGSEA. The CDR3 is 13 residues long. CDR3 amino acids: CSVTPRGTYEQYF. The CDR3 coding sequence is TGCAGCGTGACCCCCAGGGGCACCTACGAGCAGTACTTC.

The rearrangement links TRBV7-2 to TRBJ1-5; no definite D call. V was cut by 1 base and J by 4 bases, with 11 bases left in between. The CDR3 is made up of 15 amino acids. The germline V gene has CDR1 SGHTA and CDR2 FQGNSA. CDR3 residues: CASSLEKAPNQPQHF. CDR3 nucleotides: TGTGCCAGCAGCTTAGAAAAGGCCCCTAATCAGCCCCAGCATTTT.

V usage is TRBV20-1 and J usage is TRBJ2-5; tentative D call: TRBD1 (6 bases). V gave up 0 bases and J gave up 3 bases, with 8 bases separating them. Germline assignment: CDR1 DFQATT and CDR2 SNEGSKA (reference sequence). The CDR3 is 13 residues long. CDR3 nucleotide sequence: TGCAGTGCTAGAGATCGGGACAAAGAGACCCAGTACTTC. It codes for CSARDRDKETQYF.

The gene calls are TRBV3-1 and TRBJ1-5; TRBD1 aligns across 8 bases. The germline V gene has CDR1 LGHDT and CDR2 YNNKEL (reference sequence). Trimming took 3 bases from V and 4 from J; bases not matched to a gene: 2. The CDR3 is 14 amino acids. The CDR3 bases are TGTGCCAGCAGCCAGGACAGGGCGAATCAGCCCCAGCATTTT. It is translated as CASSQDRANQPQHF.

The chain is built from TRBV4-2 and TRBJ2-7; D is undetermined. The V gene's germline CDR1 is LGHNA and CDR2 YNFKEQ. V lost 4 bases, J lost 0 bases, and 7 bases lay in between. This CDR3 contains 13 residues. The CDR3: CASSPDGSYEQYF. In DNA form, the CDR3 reads TGTGCCAGCAGCCCGGACGGCTCCTACGAGCAGTACTTC.

This clonotype appeared a single time. The chain is built from TRBV9 and TRBJ1-4; perhaps TRBD1 as D (5 bases). The ends were cut back, 0 bases at V and 7 bases at J, with 10 bases in the middle. The CDR3 length is 14 residues. CDR1 SGDLS and CDR2 YYNGEE come from the germline V gene. The DNA of the CDR3 is TGTGCCAGCAGCGTAGGAGCCAGGGTTGAAAAACTGTTTTTT. Translated: CASSVGARVEKLFF. Variable domain in full (rest from reference TRBV9 and TRBJ1-4): DSGVTQTPKHLITATGQRVTLRCSPRSGDLSVYWYQQSLDQGLQFLIQYYNGEERAKGNILERFSAQQFPDLHSELNLSSLELGDSALYFCASSVGARVEKLFFGSGTQLSVL.